This TCR beta chain was retrieved from a study of blood T cell repertoires in COVID-19. The CDR3 has 15 amino acids. Germline V lookup: CDR1 SGHTA, CDR2 FQGTGA. V lost 3 bases and J 1 base, leaving 12 bases between the germline ends. As processed by the authors: The authors estimated nucleated cell counts from reference gene primer amplification. The table came from immunoSEQ multiplex PCR; TCRdb's copy has only in-frame clones and leaves some out. That table gives V, J and clone size, and the DNA gave D and trimming. The repertoire holds around 170,000 clones, 70% to 90% seen once, with roughly 7% in the top ten.

The sequence derives from a man aged 45 to 65 with active or convalescent COVID-19. The sequenced material came from peripheral blood. The chain carries TRBV7-3 and TRBJ1-1; D remains unclear. CDR3 sequence: CASSFIGGSNTEAFF. The DNA for the CDR3 is TGTGCCAGCAGCTTTATCGGAGGATCGAACACTGAAGCTTTCTTT. The full variable domain, in which reference TRBV7-3 and TRBJ1-1 provide the parts outside the CDR3, is GAGVSQTPSNKVTEKGKYVELRCDPISGHTALYWYRQSLGQGPEFLIYFQGTGAADDSGLPNDRFFAVRPEGSVSTLKIQRTERGDSAVYLCASSFIGGSNTEAFFGQGTRLTVV.